This T cell receptor (beta chain) is from a study of cytomegalovirus exposure and HLA in healthy donors. General study findings and limits: Listed as cytomegalovirus-associated were 164 TCR beta chains. The HLA-A and HLA-B alleles of most subjects were reportedly predicted accurately from TCR beta sequences. Relative to equally common others, HLA-associated TCR beta chains showed greater clonal expansion in a later analysis. Immune exposure data for these donors was limited to CMV serostatus.

This PCR relied on a set of 60 Vbeta primers and 13 Jbeta primers. The method was immunoSEQ multiplex PCR; TCRdb's version includes in-frame clones alone and lacks a portion of them. The sample lists about 200,000 clones; over 75% were seen once. Trimming cost V 0 bases and J 5 bases, with 11 bases left between them. Germline lookup yields CDR1 SGDLS and CDR2 YYNGEE. The CDR3 totals 15 residues. As concerns this clone: Its matching antigen is unknown.

The chain employs TRBV9 and TRBJ1-4; D remains unclear. The source material was PBMCs. This receptor was taken from a boy between 2 and 10 years old in good health and CMV-seronegative. This CDR3 reads CASSVAGGRNEKLFF. As DNA, the CDR3 is TGTGCCAGCAGCGTAGCGGGAGGGAGAAATGAAAAACTGTTTTTT.